This T cell receptor beta chain was sequenced in a study of cytomegalovirus exposure and HLA in healthy donors. Germline-derived CDR1 and CDR2 are SNHLY and FYNNEI. V lost 4 bases and J lost 5, with 9 bases in between. The length of the CDR3 is 13 residues. The PCR employed 60 Vbeta primers together with 13 Jbeta primers. Profiling relied on immunoSEQ multiplex PCR, and the TCRdb table lists in-frame clones only, not all of them. The sample data list about 83,000 clones. The origin of this receptor is a man between 18 and 35 years old in good health and CMV-seropositive. This rearrangement joins TRBV2 to TRBJ2-4; D unresolved. What was sequenced was PBMCs. DNA for the CDR3: TGTGCCAGCAGTGTTAACAGAGAAAACATTCAGTACTTC. Translation: CASSVNRENIQYF.